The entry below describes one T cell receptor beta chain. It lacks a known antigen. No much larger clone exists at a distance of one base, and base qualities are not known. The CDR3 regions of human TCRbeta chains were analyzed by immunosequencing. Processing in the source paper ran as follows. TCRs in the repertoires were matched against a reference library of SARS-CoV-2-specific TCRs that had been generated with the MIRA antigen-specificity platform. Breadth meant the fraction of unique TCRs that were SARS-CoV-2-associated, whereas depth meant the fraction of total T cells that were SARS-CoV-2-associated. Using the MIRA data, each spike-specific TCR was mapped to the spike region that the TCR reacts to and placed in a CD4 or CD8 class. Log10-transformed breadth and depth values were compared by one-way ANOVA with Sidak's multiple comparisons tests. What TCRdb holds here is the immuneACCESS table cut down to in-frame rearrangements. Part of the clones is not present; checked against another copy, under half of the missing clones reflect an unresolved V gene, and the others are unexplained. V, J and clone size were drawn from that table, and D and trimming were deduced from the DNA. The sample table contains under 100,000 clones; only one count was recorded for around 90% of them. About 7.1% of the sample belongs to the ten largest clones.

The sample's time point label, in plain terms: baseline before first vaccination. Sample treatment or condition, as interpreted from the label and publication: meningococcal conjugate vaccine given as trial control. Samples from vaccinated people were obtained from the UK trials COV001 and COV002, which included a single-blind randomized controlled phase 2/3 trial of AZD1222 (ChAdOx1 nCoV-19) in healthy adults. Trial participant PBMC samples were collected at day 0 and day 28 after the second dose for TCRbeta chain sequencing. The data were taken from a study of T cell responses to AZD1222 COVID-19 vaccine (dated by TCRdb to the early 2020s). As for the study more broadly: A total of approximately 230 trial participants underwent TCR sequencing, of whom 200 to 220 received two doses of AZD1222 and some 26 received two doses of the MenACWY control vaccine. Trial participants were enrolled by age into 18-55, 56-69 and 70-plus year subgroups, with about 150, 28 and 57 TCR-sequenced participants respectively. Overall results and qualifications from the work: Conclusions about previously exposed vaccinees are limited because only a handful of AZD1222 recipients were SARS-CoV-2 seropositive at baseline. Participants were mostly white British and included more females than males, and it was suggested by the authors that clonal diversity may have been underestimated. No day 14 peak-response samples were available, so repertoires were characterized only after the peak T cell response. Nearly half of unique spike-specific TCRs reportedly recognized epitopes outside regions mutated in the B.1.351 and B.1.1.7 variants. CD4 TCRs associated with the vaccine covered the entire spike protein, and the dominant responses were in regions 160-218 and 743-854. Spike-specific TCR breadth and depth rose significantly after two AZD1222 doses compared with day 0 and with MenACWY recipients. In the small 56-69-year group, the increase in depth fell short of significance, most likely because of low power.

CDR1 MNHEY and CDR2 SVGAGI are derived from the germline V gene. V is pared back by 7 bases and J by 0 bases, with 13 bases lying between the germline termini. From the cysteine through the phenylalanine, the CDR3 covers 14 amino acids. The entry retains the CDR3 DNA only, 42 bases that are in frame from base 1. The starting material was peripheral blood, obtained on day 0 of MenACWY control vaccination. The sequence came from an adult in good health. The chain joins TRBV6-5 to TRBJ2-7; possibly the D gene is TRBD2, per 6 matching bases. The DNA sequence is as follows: TGTGCCAGCATGATGGGGGGAGGCTCCTACGAGCAGTACTTC. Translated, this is CASMMGGGSYEQYF.